The source of this T cell receptor (beta chain) is a study of blood T cells in healthy people across ages. Regarding the study as a whole: In older individuals, TCR beta diversity per million T cells was lower, falling roughly linearly with age. Investigators treated diversity estimates from one million T cells as underestimates. Because sorting was not performed, PBMCs prevented conclusive naive versus antigen-experienced comparison.

This clonotype turned up a few times. Its specificity is unknown. V was shortened by 1 base and J by 1 base, with 26 bases between the two germline ends. In germline, CDR1 is LGHNA, CDR2 YSLEER. The CDR3 has 22 residues. For the second PCR, which ran for roughly 7 to 11 cycles, a sample-barcoded 5' primer and a J-beta primer mix were used. Each CDR3 protein is one row after TCRdb ran MiXCR on the 5' RACE reads. The data show over a million distinct CDR3 sequences, with approximately 26% seen just once and approximately 0.75% held by the top ten. The same data also went into a second study, on T cells of mothers and their children.

This rearrangement joins TRBV4-3 to TRBJ2-6; maybe TRBD1 (5 bases). The sample comprised blood. The origin of this receptor is a girl aged 2 to 10 in good health. CDR3 bases: TGCGCCAGCAGCCAAGGGACGGACCTACGGACATCATCTGATTCTGGGGCCAACGTCCTGACTTTC. Residues: CASSQGTDLRTSSDSGANVLTF.